This TCR beta chain was retrieved from a study of PD-1 blockade in classical Hodgkin lymphoma. On this clone itself: What it recognizes is unknown.

This table comes from immunoSEQ multiplex PCR, and its TCRdb copy is limited to in-frame clones, with some not included. The sample lists 13,000 or so clones, 82% occurring once. Relapse was seen in all patients after autologous stem cell transplantation, and brentuximab vedotin exposure was variable. The patients, who had relapsed/refractory classical Hodgkin lymphoma, achieved best responses of complete response, partial response or progressive disease. The CDR3 covers 15 residues. The germline V gene has CDR1 SEHNR and CDR2 FQNEAQ (reference sequence). The V gene lost 5 bases and the J gene lost 5 bases, with 18 bases spanning the gap. General study findings and limits: While CD8+ TCR diversity did not rise significantly by C4D1, CD4+ TCR diversity did. Complete responders possessed baseline diversity comparable to newly diagnosed patients. Repertoire difference causes, possibly disease activity or prior therapy, remain undefined.

The material was peripheral blood mononuclear cells (PBMCs), obtained at baseline. The clonotype originates from a human donor with classical Hodgkin lymphoma. V and J are TRBV7-9 and TRBJ2-5; TRBD2 might be the D (5 bases). The CDR3 region is CASSPPGSPKETQYF. CDR3 bases: TGTGCCAGCAGCCCTCCGGGGTCCCCCAAGGAGACCCAGTACTTC.